The 14 T cell receptor beta chains in this list originate from one sample, sequenced in a study of blood T cell repertoires in COVID-19. Only in-frame clones appear in the TCRdb table, and some are missing; sequencing was by immunoSEQ multiplex PCR. The sample lists fewer than 100,000 clones; about 85% were seen once. The sample was peripheral blood. The source is a man between 60 and 70 years old with acute or convalescent COVID-19.

The rearrangement uses TRBV18 and TRBJ2-7; 7 bases are shared with TRBD2. The germline V gene encodes CDR1 KGHSH and CDR2 LQKENI. V was pared by 4 bases and J by 3 bases, with 6 bases of the junction left unmatched. CDR3 length: 14 amino acids. CDR3 bases: TGTGCCAGCTCACGAAACCGGGACTACTACGAGCAGTACTTC. Encoded protein: CASSRNRDYYEQYF.

The chain couples TRBV7-3 to TRBJ2-7; the match to TRBD2 covers 8 bases. The CDR3 is made up of 16 amino acids. J gave up 6 bases and V 2 bases, and 12 bases lay outside the gene matches. The germline V gene encodes CDR1 SGHTA and CDR2 FQGTGA. In DNA, the CDR3 is TGTGCCAGCAGCTTACAAGCGGGGGCCCTAATCGGCGAGCAGTACTTC. Protein sequence: CASSLQAGALIGEQYF.

V usage is TRBV6-1 and J usage is TRBJ2-3; unclear D gene. Trimming took off 1 base at V and 1 base at J, with 9 bases between the two ends. Germline CDR1 is MNHNS and CDR2 is SASEGT. The CDR3 covers 15 residues. In DNA, the CDR3 is TGTGCCAGCAGTGAAGGCCAGTACCGCACAGATACGCAGTATTTT. This sequence encodes CASSEGQYRTDTQYF.

The chain couples TRBV6-5 to TRBJ1-6, with TRBD1 as a possible D gene (6 bases). The germline V and J ends were trimmed by 8 bases and 5 bases, with 10 bases remaining between them. Germline V gene data show CDR1 as MNHEY and CDR2 as SVGAGI. The CDR3 length is 13 residues. CDR3 bases: TGTGCCAGCCAGGGGCGAGATAATTCACCCCTCCACTTT. Protein sequence: CASQGRDNSPLHF.

The sample holds one count of this clone. This chain connects TRBV6-2 or TRBV6-3 to TRBJ1-2, with D possibly being TRBD1 (6 bases). The V end lost 2 bases, the J end lost 7 bases, and 11 bases lay between the germline ends. The CDR3 covers 13 residues. From germline, CDR1 is MNHEY and CDR2 SVGEGT. This chain's CDR3 is CASSYGTSLGYTF. The DNA for the CDR3 is TGTGCCAGCAGTTACGGGACATCCCTTGGCTACACCTTC.

The chain employs TRBV2 and TRBJ1-4, with a possible D match to TRBD1 (6 bases). V dropped 5 bases and J dropped 8 bases, with 9 bases sitting between them. This CDR3 comprises 12 residues. Germline V lookup: CDR1 SNHLY, CDR2 FYNNEI. The CDR3: CASSYRAEKLFF. The CDR3, as DNA: TGTGCCAGCAGTTACAGGGCAGAAAAACTGTTTTTT.

The rearrangement links TRBV3-1 (or the pseudogene TRBV3-2) to TRBJ2-7, with TRBD1 matching over 8 bases. After removal of 1 base from V and 3 bases from J, the junction contained 8 bases not matched to a gene. The CDR3 spans 16 residues. The germline CDR1 and CDR2 sequences are LGHDT and YNNKEL (reference sequence). CDR3 nucleotide sequence: TGTGCCAGCAGCCAAGTTTCAGGGGGCAGGAACTACGAGCAGTACTTC. Translating it yields CASSQVSGGRNYEQYF.

This clone showed up just a few times. The J gene is TRBJ1-4, the V gene TRBV18, with TRBD1 as a possible D gene (5 bases). Germline V lookup: CDR1 KGHSH, CDR2 LQKENI. V was cut by 5 bases and J by 4 bases, with 11 bases left in between. This CDR3 comprises 14 residues. CDR3: CASSLTAGNEKLFF. The CDR3 DNA reads TGTGCCAGCTCATTGACAGCGGGTAATGAAAAACTGTTTTTT.

The chain employs TRBV5-6 and TRBJ2-3; TRBD1 is a possible D gene (5 bases). Germline loops: CDR1 SGHDT, CDR2 YYEEEE. This CDR3 is 14 amino acids long. Deletions cut 10 bases from V and 4 bases from J, with 19 bases between. The CDR3 region has the DNA TGTGCCTCCCTCGAGCAGGGAAGGCCAGATACGCAGTATTTT. Translated, it gives CASLEQGRPDTQYF.

The chain recombines TRBV6-5 with TRBJ1-5; 7 bases align to TRBD1. Germline V gene sequence: CDR1 MNHEY, CDR2 SVGAGI. The CDR3 runs 14 residues. V lost 7 bases, J lost 3 bases, and 6 bases stayed unmatched. CDR3 region: CASMDRWVNQPQHF. In DNA form, the CDR3 reads TGTGCCAGCATGGACAGGTGGGTCAATCAGCCCCAGCATTTT.

V and J are TRBV5-1 and TRBJ2-4; 8 nucleotides match TRBD2. The CDR3 runs 15 residues. Germline lookup yields CDR1 SGHRS and CDR2 YFSETQ. V shed 3 bases and J 0 bases; nucleotides not matched to a gene: 2. CDR3 nucleotides: TGCGCCAGCAGCTCCGGGGGGGCAGCCAAAAACATTCAGTACTTC. It specifies CASSSGGAAKNIQYF.

This clone was counted a single time. The J gene is TRBJ2-3, the V gene TRBV4-2; TRBD2 agrees at 11 bases. CDR1 and CDR2 from the germline V gene are LGHNA and YNFKEQ. The junction had 6 bases not matched to a gene; V was cut back by 0 bases and J by 1 base. The CDR3 is 18 residues long. CDR3 sequence: CASSQELAGASRTDTQYF. The CDR3 DNA follows: TGTGCCAGCAGCCAAGAACTAGCGGGGGCGAGCCGCACAGATACGCAGTATTTT.

DNA of the CDR3: TGCGCCAGCAGCCAAGATGAGTTTTACAATGAGCAGTTCTTC. Translation gives CASSQDEFYNEQFF. This rearrangement joins TRBV4-3 to TRBJ2-1; D not certain. The CDR3 is 14 amino acids. The V gene lost 0 bases and the J gene lost 4 bases, with 7 bases spanning the gap. Germline V gene sequence: CDR1 LGHNA, CDR2 YSLEER.

The V and J genes are TRBV7-9 and TRBJ2-3; 7 nucleotides agree with TRBD2. CDR3 size: 14 residues. V lost 3 bases and J lost 2; bases outside the gene matches: 2. The germline V gene has CDR1 SEHNR and CDR2 FQNEAQ (reference sequence). As DNA, the CDR3 is TGTGCCAGCAGCTTTGGGGGGGACACAGATACGCAGTATTTT. Amino acid sequence: CASSFGGDTDTQYF.